Listed below are T cell receptor beta chains from one sample, sequenced in a study of T cell responses to AZD1222 COVID-19 vaccine. The table came from immunoSEQ multiplex PCR; TCRdb's copy has only in-frame clones and leaves some out. The sample includes nearly 110,000 clones, 90% seen only once; the top ten take approximately 5.4%. The sample was peripheral blood, taken on day 0 of AZD1222 vaccination. All receptors come from an adult in good health. The CDR3 runs from the conserved cysteine through the conserved F or W. D genes are given only for firm matches. Clone size is given for some rows only: seen once, a few or many times, or a class if the clone is expanded.

>TRBJ2-3|NA|TRBV2|NA
TGTGCCAGCAGTGACCGGACCGACACAGATACGCAGTATTTT
CASSDRTDTDTQYF
>TRBJ2-1|NA|TRBV27|NA
TGTGCCAGCAGTTTGGCTGGGATCAATGAGCAGTTCTTC
CASSLAGINEQFF
>TRBJ2-1|NA|TRBV11-2|NA
TGTGCCAGCAGCTTAATATTGTTGGTAAATGAGCAGTTCTTC
CASSLILLVNEQFF
>TRBJ1-1|once|TRBV7-9|TRBD1
TGTGCCAGCACCCCCAATGTCGGGACAGGGGATACTGAAGCTTTCTTT
CASTPNVGTGDTEAFF
>TRBJ1-2|NA|TRBV6-5|NA
TGTGCCAGCAGTCTGACACAAATAAGCGGCTACACCTTC
CASSLTQISGYTF
>TRBJ2-7|NA|TRBV5-5|NA
TGTGCCAGCAGCTTGTCGGGACGGTCTGATTACGAGCAGTACTTC
CASSLSGRSDYEQYF
>TRBJ2-2|NA|TRBV18|NA
TGTGCCAGCTCCGCGTATGGCACCGGGGAGCTGTTTTTT
CASSAYGTGELFF
>TRBJ1-1|NA|TRBV7-8|NA
TGTGCCAGCAGCGGTTGGGGGCAGCCGAACACTGAAGCTTTCTTT
CASSGWGQPNTEAFF
>TRBJ2-2|NA|TRBV7-2|TRBD2
TGTGCCAGCAGCGTCCGGGACTACGCGAACACCGGGGAGCTGTTTTTT
CASSVRDYANTGELFF
>TRBJ1-1|NA|TRBV27|NA
TGTGCCAGTGGAAGTAGGGCGGACACTGAAGCTTTCTTT
CASGSRADTEAFF
>TRBJ1-2|NA|TRBV3-1/TRBV3-2|NA
TGTGCCAGCAGCCAAGGTGGACACTACTATGGCTACACCTTC
CASSQGGHYYGYTF
>TRBJ1-2|NA|TRBV11-2|TRBD1
TGTGCCAGCAGCTTATCTCGACAGGGTAACTATGGCTACACCTTC
CASSLSRQGNYGYTF
>TRBJ1-1|NA|TRBV3-1/TRBV3-2|NA
TGTGCCAGCAGCCAAGATCAAGGGAACACTGAAGCTTTCTTT
CASSQDQGNTEAFF
>TRBJ2-1|NA|TRBV7-9|TRBD2
TGTGCCAGCAGCTTCTCCGGGACTAGCGGGAGTTATGAGCAGTTCTTC
CASSFSGTSGSYEQFF
>TRBJ2-2|NA|TRBV24-1|TRBD1
TGTGCCACCAGTGATAGGGACAGGGGTACCGGGGAGCTGTTTTTT
CATSDRDRGTGELFF
>TRBJ2-7|NA|TRBV19|NA
TGTGCCAGTAGTATAGCCGACCGCTCCTACGAGCAGTACTTC
CASSIADRSYEQYF
>TRBJ2-2|NA|TRBV5-1|NA
TGCGCCAGCAGCCCGGCCTACACCGGGGAGCTGTTTTTT
CASSPAYTGELFF
>TRBJ2-4|NA|TRBV19|TRBD1
TGTGCCAGTAGTATGGGGACAGGGAGGTCGGACATTCAGTACTTC
CASSMGTGRSDIQYF
>TRBJ1-5|NA|TRBV7-9|TRBD1
TGTGCCAGCAGCTTAGGACAGGGGGCCCGCAATCAGCCCCAGCATTTT
CASSLGQGARNQPQHF
>TRBJ1-2|NA|TRBV10-3|TRBD1
TGTGCCATCAGGCCGACAGGGGAGGGCTATGGCTACACCTTC
CAIRPTGEGYGYTF
>TRBJ1-6|NA|TRBV19|TRBD1
TGTGCCAGTAGTCCGGACAGGACGTATAATTCACCCCTCCACTTT
CASSPDRTYNSPLHF
>TRBJ2-1|NA|TRBV6-2/TRBV6-3|TRBD2
TGTGCCAGCAGTTATTTGGCTAGCGGGAGCGATGAGCAGTTCTTC
CASSYLASGSDEQFF
>TRBJ1-1|NA|TRBV6-5|NA
TGTGCCAGCAGCTACGGACAGACGGGGACTGAAGCTTTCTTT
CASSYGQTGTEAFF
>TRBJ2-2|NA|TRBV19|TRBD1
TGTGCCAGTAGTATCGGACAGGGCGGAACCGGGGAGCTGTTTTTT
CASSIGQGGTGELFF
>TRBJ2-7|NA|TRBV5-1|NA
TGCGCCAGCAGCTCGGACCCGACTACCTACGAGCAGTACTTC
CASSSDPTTYEQYF
>TRBJ1-1|NA|TRBV5-6|NA
TGTGCCAGCAGCTGGGGGCCCGACACCTTGAACACTGAAGCTTTCTTT
CASSWGPDTLNTEAFF
>TRBJ1-5|NA|TRBV24-1|TRBD1
TGTGCCACCAGTGATTTGTCACCACCCATTAAAACCCCGACCGGGACAGGAGGACAGCCCCAGCATTTT
CATSDLSPPIKTPTGTGGQPQHF
>TRBJ2-7|NA|TRBV6-5|TRBD1
TGTGCCAGCAGGACAGGGGGCGGATACGAGCAGTACTTC
CASRTGGGYEQYF
>TRBJ2-2|NA|TRBV4-1|NA
TGCGCCAGCAGCCAAGACCCCGGGCAGTACACCGGGGAGCTGTTTTTT
CASSQDPGQYTGELFF
>TRBJ2-5|NA|TRBV14|NA
TGTGCCAGCAGACGCCCTAGGGGGGAGGCTGATCAAGAGACCCAGTACTTC
CASRRPRGEADQETQYF
>TRBJ2-7|once|TRBV6-1|TRBD1
TGTGCCAGCAGTGACCGGGACAGGGGCTACGAGCAGTACTTC
CASSDRDRGYEQYF
>TRBJ1-1|NA|TRBV6-4|NA
TGTGCCAGCAGTGAAGCCGAGAACACTGAAGCTTTCTTT
CASSEAENTEAFF
>TRBJ2-1|once|TRBV3-1/TRBV3-2|NA
TGTGCCAGCAGCCTCGGGAGCCACCACAGCTCCTACAATGAGCAGTTCTTC
CASSLGSHHSSYNEQFF
>TRBJ2-1|NA|TRBV13|NA
TGTGCCAGCAGCTCTCGACGGGGCTTCGGGCAGTTCTTC
CASSSRRGFGQFF
>TRBJ2-7|NA|TRBV4-1|TRBD2
TGCGCCAGCAGCCATGGGACTAGCGGGAGTACCACGGGCTACGAGCAGTACTTC
CASSHGTSGSTTGYEQYF
>TRBJ2-1|NA|TRBV6-2/TRBV6-3|TRBD2
TGTGCCAGCAGTCCCGGGGGTGGCGGGAGAAGTTACAATGAGCAGTTCTTC
CASSPGGGGRSYNEQFF
>TRBJ1-2|NA|TRBV6-5|TRBD1
TGTGCCAGCAGTCTGGACAGGGGGTTCTATGGCTACACCTTC
CASSLDRGFYGYTF
>TRBJ2-7|NA|TRBV14|NA
TGTGCCAGCAGCTCACTTTCCACCGTGGAAGAGCAGTACTTC
CASSSLSTVEEQYF
>TRBJ2-2|NA|TRBV7-9|NA
TGTGCCAGCAATGGGCAACCGAACACCGGGGAGCTGTTTTTT
CASNGQPNTGELFF
>TRBJ1-2|NA|TRBV5-4|NA
TGTGCCAGCAGCTTGGCGGGGGGCTATGGCTACACCTTC
CASSLAGGYGYTF
>TRBJ1-2|NA|TRBV4-2|TRBD1
TGTGCCAGCAGCCAGACAGGGCGCGCGGGTGGCTACACCTTC
CASSQTGRAGGYTF
>TRBJ1-1|NA|TRBV3-1/TRBV3-2|TRBD1
TGTGCCAGCAGCCAAAGTCAGGGGGGAACTGAAGCTTTCTTT
CASSQSQGGTEAFF
>TRBJ1-1|NA|TRBV5-8|NA
TGTGCCAGCAGCTCCTTGGTGGGCACTGAAGCTTTCTTT
CASSSLVGTEAFF
>TRBJ2-7|NA|TRBV7-3|NA
TGTGCCAGCAGCTTAACCCCAGGGGCTGACTACGAGCAGTACTTC
CASSLTPGADYEQYF
>TRBJ2-7|NA|TRBV10-3|TRBD2
TGTGCCCTATCCCCCTCTAGCGGGGTTATGGAGCAGTACTTC
CALSPSSGVMEQYF
>TRBJ1-5|NA|TRBV5-1|NA
TGCGCCAGCAGCTTAGGGGATGGGCAGCCCCAGCATTTT
CASSLGDGQPQHF
>TRBJ2-1|NA|TRBV2|TRBD1
TGTGCCAGCAGTGAGGGGACAGGGTACAATGAGCAGTTCTTC
CASSEGTGYNEQFF
>TRBJ1-4|few|TRBV30|TRBD1
TGTGCCTGCAAGACAGGGCCTAATGAAAAACTGTTTTTT
CACKTGPNEKLFF
>TRBJ1-2|NA|TRBV7-2|NA
TGTGCCAGCAGCTTGACAGAGGCCCGGGGCTACACCTTC
CASSLTEARGYTF
>TRBJ1-1|NA|TRBV5-4|NA
TGTGCCAGCAGTCTGAGGGGAGGGAGCACTGAAGCTTTCTTT
CASSLRGGSTEAFF
>TRBJ2-5|NA|TRBV5-1|NA
TGCGCCAGCAGCCAGGACACTTACGACCAGTACTTC
CASSQDTYDQYF